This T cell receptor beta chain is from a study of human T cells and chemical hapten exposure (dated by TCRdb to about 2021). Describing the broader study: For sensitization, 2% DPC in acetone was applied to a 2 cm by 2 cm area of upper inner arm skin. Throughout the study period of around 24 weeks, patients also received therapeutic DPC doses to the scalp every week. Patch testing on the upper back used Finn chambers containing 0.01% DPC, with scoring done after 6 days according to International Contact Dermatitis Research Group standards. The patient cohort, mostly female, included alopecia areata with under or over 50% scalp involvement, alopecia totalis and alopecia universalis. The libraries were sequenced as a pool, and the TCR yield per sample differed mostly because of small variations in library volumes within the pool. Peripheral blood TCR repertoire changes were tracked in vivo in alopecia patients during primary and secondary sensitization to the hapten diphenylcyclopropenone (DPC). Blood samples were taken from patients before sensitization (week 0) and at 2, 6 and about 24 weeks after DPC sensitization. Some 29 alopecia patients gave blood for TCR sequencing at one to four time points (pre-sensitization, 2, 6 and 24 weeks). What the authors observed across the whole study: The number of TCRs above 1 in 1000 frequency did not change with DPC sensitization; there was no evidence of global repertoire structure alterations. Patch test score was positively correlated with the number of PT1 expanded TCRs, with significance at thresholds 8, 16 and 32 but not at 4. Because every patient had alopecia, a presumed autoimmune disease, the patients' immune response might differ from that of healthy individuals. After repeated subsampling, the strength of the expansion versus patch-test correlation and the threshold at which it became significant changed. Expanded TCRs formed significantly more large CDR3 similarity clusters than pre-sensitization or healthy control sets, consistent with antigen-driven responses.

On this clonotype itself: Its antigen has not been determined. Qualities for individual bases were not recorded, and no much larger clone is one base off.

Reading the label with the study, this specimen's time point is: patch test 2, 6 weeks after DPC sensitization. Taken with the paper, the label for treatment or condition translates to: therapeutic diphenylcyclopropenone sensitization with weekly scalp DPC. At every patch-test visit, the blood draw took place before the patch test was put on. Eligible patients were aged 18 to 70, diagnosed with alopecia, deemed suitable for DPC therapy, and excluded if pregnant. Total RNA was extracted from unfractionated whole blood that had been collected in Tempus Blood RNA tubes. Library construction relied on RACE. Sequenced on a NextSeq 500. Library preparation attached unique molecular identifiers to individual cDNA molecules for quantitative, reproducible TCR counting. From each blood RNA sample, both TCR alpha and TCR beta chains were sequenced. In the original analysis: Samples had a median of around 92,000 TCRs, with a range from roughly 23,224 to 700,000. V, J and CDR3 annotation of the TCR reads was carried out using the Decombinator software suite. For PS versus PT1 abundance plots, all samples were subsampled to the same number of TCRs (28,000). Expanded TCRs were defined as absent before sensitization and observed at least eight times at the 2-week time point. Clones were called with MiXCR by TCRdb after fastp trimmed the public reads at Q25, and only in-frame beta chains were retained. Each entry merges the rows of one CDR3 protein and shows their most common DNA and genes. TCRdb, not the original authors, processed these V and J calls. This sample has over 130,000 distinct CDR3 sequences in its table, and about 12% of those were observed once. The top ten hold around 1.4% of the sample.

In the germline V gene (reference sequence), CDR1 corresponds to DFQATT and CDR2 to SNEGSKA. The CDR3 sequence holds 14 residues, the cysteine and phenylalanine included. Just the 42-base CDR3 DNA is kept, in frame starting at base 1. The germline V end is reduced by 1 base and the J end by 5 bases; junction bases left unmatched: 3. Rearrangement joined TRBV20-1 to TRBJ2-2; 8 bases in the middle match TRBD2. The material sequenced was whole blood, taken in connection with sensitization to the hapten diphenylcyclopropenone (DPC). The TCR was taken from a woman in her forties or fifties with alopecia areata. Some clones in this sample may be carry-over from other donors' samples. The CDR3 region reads CSARAGGGTGELFF. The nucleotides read TGCAGTGCTAGAGCGGGAGGGGGAACCGGGGAGCTGTTTTTT.